These T cell receptor beta chains were read from a single sample in a study of shared clonotypes between healthy human individuals. The data were produced by immunoSEQ multiplex PCR, yet TCRdb's version contains in-frame clones alone and is incomplete. Among millions of clones listed, over 85% were seen once. The source material was naive CD4+ T cells from PBMCs. These receptors were obtained from a man younger than 30 in good health. Some clones in this sample may be carry-over from other donors' samples. Each CDR3 is given with its conserved first and last residue. Fields, in order: CDR3 protein, CDR3 DNA, V gene, clone size, J gene, D gene. D genes are given only for firm matches. Clone size, where shown, is once, few, many, or a class for clones that have expanded.

cdr3_aa: CASSSDGGVSSYNEQFF; cdr3_nt: TGTGCCAGCAGCTCAGACGGGGGGGTAAGCTCCTACAATGAGCAGTTCTTC; v_call: TRBV25-1; clone_size: .; j_call: TRBJ2-1; d_call: TRBD2
cdr3_aa: CASAAGNTQYF; cdr3_nt: TGTGCCAGTGCGGCGGGGAATACGCAGTATTTT; v_call: TRBV7-9; clone_size: .; j_call: TRBJ2-3; d_call: .
cdr3_aa: CASSLGRTSVPGELFF; cdr3_nt: TGTGCCAGCAGCCTAGGTCGGACTAGCGTTCCCGGGGAGCTGTTTTTT; v_call: TRBV27; clone_size: .; j_call: TRBJ2-2; d_call: TRBD2
cdr3_aa: CATTPELIYTEAFF; cdr3_nt: TGTGCCACGACCCCTGAGTTGATATACACTGAAGCTTTCTTT; v_call: TRBV5-5; clone_size: .; j_call: TRBJ1-1; d_call: .
cdr3_aa: CASSSGQVNTGELFF; cdr3_nt: TGTGCCAGTTCGTCGGGACAGGTCAACACCGGGGAGCTGTTTTTT; v_call: TRBV25-1; clone_size: .; j_call: TRBJ2-2; d_call: TRBD1
cdr3_aa: CASSGSTDTQYF; cdr3_nt: TGTGCCAGCAGTGGCAGCACAGATACGCAGTATTTT; v_call: TRBV2; clone_size: .; j_call: TRBJ2-3; d_call: .
cdr3_aa: CASSFAPGTPNEKLFF; cdr3_nt: TGCGCCAGCAGCTTTGCCCCCGGGACTCCCAATGAAAAACTGTTTTTT; v_call: TRBV5-1; clone_size: .; j_call: TRBJ1-4; d_call: .
cdr3_aa: CASSLGDSSNTQYF; cdr3_nt: TGCGCCAGCAGCTTGGGGGACTCCAGTAACACCCAGTACTTC; v_call: TRBV5-1; clone_size: .; j_call: TRBJ2-5; d_call: .
cdr3_aa: CASSYGTGAQGYTF; cdr3_nt: TGTGCCAGCAGTTACGGGACAGGGGCCCAAGGCTACACCTTC; v_call: TRBV6-5; clone_size: .; j_call: TRBJ1-2; d_call: TRBD1
cdr3_aa: CASSISYNEKLFF; cdr3_nt: TGTGCCAGCAGCATCTCTTATAATGAAAAACTGTTTTTT; v_call: TRBV7-2; clone_size: .; j_call: TRBJ1-4; d_call: .
cdr3_aa: CASSPEDDTQYF; cdr3_nt: TGTGCCAGCTCACCCGAGGACGATACGCAGTATTTT; v_call: TRBV18; clone_size: once; j_call: TRBJ2-3; d_call: .
cdr3_aa: CASSLGGTGEKLFF; cdr3_nt: TGTGCCAGCAGCCTCGGGGGGACGGGGGAAAAACTGTTTTTT; v_call: TRBV7-2; clone_size: .; j_call: TRBJ1-4; d_call: .
cdr3_aa: CASSEVGQMGRYGYTF; cdr3_nt: TGTGCCAGCAGTGAAGTAGGTCAGATGGGCCGATATGGCTACACCTTC; v_call: TRBV6-1; clone_size: .; j_call: TRBJ1-2; d_call: .
cdr3_aa: CASSLLGQTYEQYF; cdr3_nt: TGTGCCAGCAGTTTATTGGGGCAGACCTACGAGCAGTACTTC; v_call: TRBV28; clone_size: once; j_call: TRBJ2-7; d_call: .
cdr3_aa: CASSLGDSATNEKLFF; cdr3_nt: TGTGCCAGCAGCTTGGGGGACAGTGCAACTAATGAAAAACTGTTTTTT; v_call: TRBV5-8; clone_size: .; j_call: TRBJ1-4; d_call: TRBD1
cdr3_aa: CASTQAVGGSYEQFF; cdr3_nt: TGTGCCAGCACTCAAGCGGTCGGGGGTAGCTATGAGCAGTTCTTC; v_call: TRBV6-1; clone_size: .; j_call: TRBJ2-1; d_call: .
cdr3_aa: CASNPLPPGEQFF; cdr3_nt: TGTGCCAGCAACCCACTCCCGCCGGGGGAGCAGTTCTTC; v_call: TRBV6-5; clone_size: .; j_call: TRBJ2-1; d_call: .
cdr3_aa: CASSEQGGNEQFF; cdr3_nt: TGTGCCAGCAGTGAACAGGGAGGGAATGAGCAGTTCTTC; v_call: TRBV6-4; clone_size: .; j_call: TRBJ2-1; d_call: .
cdr3_aa: CASSVGPLDQETQYF; cdr3_nt: TGTGCCAGCAGCGTAGGCCCCTTGGACCAAGAGACCCAGTACTTC; v_call: TRBV9; clone_size: .; j_call: TRBJ2-5; d_call: .
cdr3_aa: CATSRAGSWPQHF; cdr3_nt: TGTGCCACCTCTCGTGCAGGTTCCTGGCCCCAGCATTTT; v_call: TRBV6-5; clone_size: .; j_call: TRBJ1-5; d_call: .
cdr3_aa: CASSKTTPPGKGTDTQYF; cdr3_nt: TGTGCCAGCAGCAAAACAACTCCCCCGGGGAAGGGCACAGATACGCAGTATTTT; v_call: TRBV21-1; clone_size: .; j_call: TRBJ2-3; d_call: .
cdr3_aa: CASSRDSLNTEAFF; cdr3_nt: TGCGCCAGCAGCCGGGACAGCTTGAACACTGAAGCTTTCTTT; v_call: TRBV5-1; clone_size: few; j_call: TRBJ1-1; d_call: TRBD1
cdr3_aa: CAIKKTGNQEKLFF; cdr3_nt: TGTGCCATCAAGAAGACAGGGAATCAGGAAAAACTGTTTTTT; v_call: TRBV10-3; clone_size: .; j_call: TRBJ1-4; d_call: TRBD1
cdr3_aa: CASSLVQGSSGNTIYF; cdr3_nt: TGCGCCAGCAGCTTGGTACAGGGGAGCTCTGGAAACACCATATATTTT; v_call: TRBV5-1; clone_size: .; j_call: TRBJ1-3; d_call: TRBD1
cdr3_aa: CASSEARGTEQYF; cdr3_nt: TGTGCCAGCAGTGAGGCCAGGGGTACCGAGCAGTACTTC; v_call: TRBV6-4; clone_size: .; j_call: TRBJ2-7; d_call: .
cdr3_aa: CASSFGGDTQYF; cdr3_nt: TGTGCCAGCAGCTTCGGCGGGGATACGCAGTATTTT; v_call: TRBV7-2; clone_size: .; j_call: TRBJ2-3; d_call: .
cdr3_aa: CASRDRVNEQYF; cdr3_nt: TGCGCCAGCCGGGACAGGGTCAACGAGCAGTACTTC; v_call: TRBV5-1; clone_size: .; j_call: TRBJ2-7; d_call: TRBD1
cdr3_aa: CASSSLAGGAEQYF; cdr3_nt: TGCGCCAGCAGCTCACTAGCGGGAGGCGCCGAGCAGTACTTC; v_call: TRBV5-1; clone_size: once; j_call: TRBJ2-7; d_call: TRBD2
cdr3_aa: CASGSGGAAEYGYTF; cdr3_nt: TGTGCCAGCGGGTCAGGGGGAGCCGCGGAATATGGCTACACCTTC; v_call: TRBV6-5; clone_size: once; j_call: TRBJ1-2; d_call: TRBD1
cdr3_aa: CASSYGGTAPTDTQYF; cdr3_nt: TGTGCCAGCAGTTACGGGGGGACAGCACCTACAGATACGCAGTATTTT; v_call: TRBV6-6; clone_size: .; j_call: TRBJ2-3; d_call: .
cdr3_aa: CASSSRRGRTDTQYF; cdr3_nt: TGTGCCAGCAGCTCTAGGAGGGGTCGCACAGATACGCAGTATTTT; v_call: TRBV13; clone_size: .; j_call: TRBJ2-3; d_call: .
cdr3_aa: CASRGARYNEQFF; cdr3_nt: TGTGCCAGCAGGGGGGCCCGGTACAATGAGCAGTTCTTC; v_call: TRBV6-1; clone_size: .; j_call: TRBJ2-1; d_call: .
cdr3_aa: CASSPTSGSSYEQYF; cdr3_nt: TGTGCCAGCAGCCCTACTAGCGGAAGCTCCTACGAGCAGTACTTC; v_call: TRBV6-5; clone_size: .; j_call: TRBJ2-7; d_call: TRBD2
cdr3_aa: CASKTLGTGSTEAFF; cdr3_nt: TGTGCCAGCAAAACCCTGGGGACAGGGAGCACTGAAGCTTTCTTT; v_call: TRBV6-5; clone_size: .; j_call: TRBJ1-1; d_call: TRBD1
cdr3_aa: CASSPGGAYEQYF; cdr3_nt: TGCGCCAGCAGTCCTGGGGGCGCCTACGAGCAGTACTTC; v_call: TRBV10-1; clone_size: .; j_call: TRBJ2-7; d_call: .
cdr3_aa: CASSTPPTGYQPQHF; cdr3_nt: TGTGCCAGTAGTACCCCGCCGACAGGGTATCAGCCCCAGCATTTT; v_call: TRBV19; clone_size: .; j_call: TRBJ1-5; d_call: TRBD1
cdr3_aa: CSVGTMENIQYF; cdr3_nt: TGCAGCGTCGGGACAATGGAAAACATTCAGTACTTC; v_call: TRBV29-1; clone_size: .; j_call: TRBJ2-4; d_call: .
cdr3_aa: CAWSADRNQPQHF; cdr3_nt: TGTGCCTGGAGCGCGGACAGGAATCAGCCCCAGCATTTT; v_call: TRBV30; clone_size: few; j_call: TRBJ1-5; d_call: TRBD1
cdr3_aa: CASSFGRGGQGTTEAFF; cdr3_nt: TGTGCCAGCAGCTTCGGAAGGGGGGGTCAGGGGACCACTGAAGCTTTCTTT; v_call: TRBV7-8; clone_size: .; j_call: TRBJ1-1; d_call: .
cdr3_aa: CASSWGGQQETQYF; cdr3_nt: TGTGCCAGCAGCTGGGGGGGACAGCAAGAGACCCAGTACTTC; v_call: TRBV9; clone_size: .; j_call: TRBJ2-5; d_call: .
cdr3_aa: CASSLRDRLYEQYF; cdr3_nt: TGTGCCAGCAGCCTCCGGGACCGACTCTACGAGCAGTACTTC; v_call: TRBV11-2; clone_size: .; j_call: TRBJ2-7; d_call: .
cdr3_aa: CASRTSGATYEQYF; cdr3_nt: TGCGCCAGCAGGACTAGCGGGGCCACCTACGAGCAGTACTTC; v_call: TRBV10-2; clone_size: .; j_call: TRBJ2-7; d_call: TRBD2
cdr3_aa: CASSTSGDSYEQYF; cdr3_nt: TGTGCCAGCAGCACCAGTGGCGACTCCTACGAGCAGTACTTC; v_call: TRBV28; clone_size: .; j_call: TRBJ2-7; d_call: .
cdr3_aa: CASSLPQGRGDEQFF; cdr3_nt: TGTGCCAGCAGTTTACCCCAGGGGCGGGGGGATGAGCAGTTCTTC; v_call: TRBV28; clone_size: .; j_call: TRBJ2-1; d_call: TRBD2
cdr3_aa: CASGIRQSGANVLTF; cdr3_nt: TGTGCCAGCGGAATACGGCAGTCTGGGGCCAACGTCCTGACTTTC; v_call: TRBV28; clone_size: .; j_call: TRBJ2-6; d_call: .
cdr3_aa: CASSEQGLNTEAFF; cdr3_nt: TGCGCCAGCAGCGAACAGGGGTTGAACACTGAAGCTTTCTTT; v_call: TRBV5-1; clone_size: .; j_call: TRBJ1-1; d_call: TRBD1
cdr3_aa: CASTRGDQPQHF; cdr3_nt: TGTGCCAGCACCAGGGGGGACCAGCCCCAGCATTTT; v_call: TRBV28; clone_size: .; j_call: TRBJ1-5; d_call: TRBD1
cdr3_aa: CASSVGQHGYTF; cdr3_nt: TGTGCCAGCAGCGTCGGACAGCATGGCTACACCTTC; v_call: TRBV9; clone_size: .; j_call: TRBJ1-2; d_call: .
cdr3_aa: CASSYSADRVGNEQFF; cdr3_nt: TGTGCCAGCAGTTACTCGGCGGACAGGGTGGGCAATGAGCAGTTCTTC; v_call: TRBV6-6; clone_size: .; j_call: TRBJ2-1; d_call: TRBD1
cdr3_aa: CSSPNGARANEQFF; cdr3_nt: TGCAGCTCCCCGAACGGGGCCAGGGCGAATGAGCAGTTCTTC; v_call: TRBV29-1; clone_size: .; j_call: TRBJ2-1; d_call: .
cdr3_aa: CASSLVEFSEQFF; cdr3_nt: TGTGCCAGCAGCTTAGTGGAGTTCAGCGAGCAGTTCTTC; v_call: TRBV7-9; clone_size: .; j_call: TRBJ2-1; d_call: .
cdr3_aa: CASSFVKGARTGELFF; cdr3_nt: TGTGCCAGCAGTTTCGTAAAGGGGGCGCGCACCGGGGAGCTGTTTTTT; v_call: TRBV28; clone_size: .; j_call: TRBJ2-2; d_call: TRBD1
cdr3_aa: CAWEQGSRGSEQFF; cdr3_nt: TGTGCCTGGGAACAGGGTTCTCGGGGAAGTGAGCAGTTCTTC; v_call: TRBV30; clone_size: once; j_call: TRBJ2-1; d_call: .